This TCR beta chain came from a study of blood T cell repertoires in COVID-19. Study-wide context: COVID-19 samples from acute and convalescent phases originated in the United States, Italy and Spain.

The CDR3 has 15 residues. Germline trimming cut 4 bases from V and 4 bases from J; bases unmatched to any gene: 6. CDR1 and CDR2 (germline): SGHVS, FNYEAQ. Original processing methods: Estimates of nucleated cell counts were drawn from the amplification of reference gene primers. Sequencing used immunoSEQ multiplex PCR; TCRdb keeps in-frame clones, though not all of them. The V and J calls and clone size come from that table; D and trimming were worked out from the DNA. The table includes around 98,000 clones, 70% to 90% detected once. The chain couples TRBV7-6 to TRBJ2-1; TRBD2 agrees at 8 bases. The specimen was peripheral blood. The TCR sequence derives from an older man with acute or convalescent COVID-19. CDR3 region: CASSSERGLYNEQFF. The CDR3 DNA reads TGTGCCAGCAGCTCCGAGCGGGGGCTATACAATGAGCAGTTCTTC. The full variable domain, its missing parts supplied by reference TRBV7-6 and TRBJ2-1, is GAGVSQSPRYKVTKRGQDVALRCDPISGHVSLYWYRQALGQGPEFLTYFNYEAQQDKSGLPNDRFSAERPEGSISTLTIQRTEQRDSAMYRCASSSERGLYNEQFFGPGTRLTVL.